The sequence of this T cell receptor beta chain was determined in a study of CD8+CD57+ T cells in acquired aplastic anemia (dated by TCRdb to 2016 to 2018). Regarding the research as a whole: A mean of 3.2 ug of DNA, ranging from roughly 0.19 to 27.4 ug, was extracted from sorted CD4+ and CD8+ cells. CD8+CD57+ expansion was defined as frequency above the mean frequency observed in healthy subjects. Overall results and qualifications from the work: Between patients and healthy controls, no significant difference in CD8+ Simpson's diversity was found (P=0.060). Although 25 to 30 CD8+ CDR3 sequences were shared by patients and controls, these sequences appeared highly expressed in patients and within the immunodominant clones of patients.

Genomic DNA served as template for TCR beta VDJ combination and CDR3 sequence profiling. TCR repertoire sequencing was run on an Illumina HiSeq 2000. Processing in the source paper ran as follows. Repertoire assessment relied on Simpson's diversity index, CDR3 size and DJ length profiles, and TRBV/TRBJ rearrangement plots. Whichever DNA sequence was most abundant in the deep sequencing data was defined as the immunodominant clone. CDR3 amino acid sequences were checked for sharing across subjects and were also compared against the VDJdb database and published repertoires. TCRdb reworked the public reads: Q25 trimming with fastp, MiXCR clone assembly, productive beta chains retained. Entries that share a CDR3 protein sequence are merged under the most common genes and DNA. The authors' filters were not applied to this entry. The table for this sample lists approximately 190,000 distinct CDR3 sequences; less than 60% of them were counted only once. Approximately 9.4% of the sample is held by the ten biggest clonotypes.

This clonotype has a count of ten or more. The antigen it binds to is not known. No base quality values were provided; no much bigger clone lies one nucleotide off. Patients chosen for sequencing had shown expansion of CD8+CD57+ cells by flow cytometry. Every patient had a diagnosis of severe acquired aplastic anemia based on International Study of Aplastic Anemia and Agranulocytosis and Camitta criteria. At the time blood was sampled, none of the patients had received any therapy. In the study, sorted CD4+ and CD8+ blood T cells from patients with severe aplastic anemia and from healthy subjects underwent deep sequencing of TCR repertoires. Patients were enrolled in the USA under clinicaltrials.gov protocols 00001620, 01623167, 00001397, 00071045, 00081523 and 00961064. Ficoll-Paque density gradient centrifugation was used to isolate peripheral blood mononuclear cells. Before DNA was extracted, CD4+ and CD8+ T cells were sorted using either FACS or magnetic beads.

CDR1 and CDR2 are drawn from the germline V gene: SGHRS, YFSETQ. Inclusive of the bounding cysteine and phenylalanine, the CDR3 is 14 residues long. Only the CDR3 part of the read is kept: 42 bases, read in frame from the first base. Trimming removed 1 base from V and 2 bases from J, leaving 9 bases between the germline ends. This sequence was found in a human donor with aplastic anemia. Rearrangement joined TRBV5-1 to TRBJ1-1; 5 matching bases give a weak D call of TRBD1. Sequenced: sorted CD4+, CD8+, or CD8+CD57+ T cells (not recorded which) from PBMCs. The CDR3 reads as follows: CASSLWQGNTEAFF. DNA sequence: TGCGCCAGCAGCTTGTGGCAGGGCAACACTGAAGCTTTCTTT.